The rows below give T cell receptor beta chains drawn from one sample of a study of blood T cell repertoires in COVID-19. This table comes from immunoSEQ multiplex PCR, and its TCRdb copy is limited to in-frame clones, with some not included. The table lists just under 20,000 clones, over 85% of them singletons, with approximately 4% in the top ten. The specimen was peripheral blood. These receptors were collected from a woman in her fifties or sixties with active COVID-19. Each CDR3 is given with its conserved first and last residue. A D gene is named only where the DNA matches it firmly. Size is stated for part of the rows, as once, few or many counts, or as a class when the clone is expanded.

TRBJ1-6 TRBD1 14 TRBV20-1 . CSASRDRINSPLHF TGCAGTGCTAGTAGGGACAGGATTAATTCACCCCTCCACTTT
TRBJ2-1 TRBD2 17 TRBV5-6 . CASSPPLRGGRQNEQFF TGTGCCAGCAGCCCCCCCCTTAGAGGCGGGAGGCAGAATGAGCAGTTCTTC
TRBJ1-1 . 12 TRBV29-1 . CSARGSLTEAFF TGCAGCGCCAGGGGCTCCCTCACTGAAGCTTTCTTT
TRBJ1-5 . 15 TRBV28 few CASSLLTGLNQPQHF TGTGCCAGCAGTTTGTTAACAGGGCTGAATCAGCCCCAGCATTTT
TRBJ1-1 . 13 TRBV10-3 . CAISGVGHSEAFF TGTGCCATCAGTGGTGTTGGTCACAGTGAAGCTTTCTTT
TRBJ1-1 . 13 TRBV5-1 . CASSLAGNTEAFF TGCGCCAGCAGCTTGGCGGGGAACACTGAAGCTTTCTTT
TRBJ2-7 . 12 TRBV19 . CASSSGSYEQYF TGTGCCAGTAGTAGCGGCTCCTACGAGCAGTACTTC
TRBJ2-7 . 13 TRBV27 . CASSFGDTYEQYF TGTGCCAGCAGTTTCGGGGACACCTACGAGCAGTACTTC
TRBJ2-1 TRBD1 13 TRBV19 . CASSSRGRNEQFF TGTGCCAGTAGTTCCAGGGGGCGCAATGAGCAGTTCTTC
TRBJ2-1 TRBD2 16 TRBV29-1 . CSAAGLAASSYNEQFF TGCAGCGCCGCAGGACTAGCTGCCAGCTCCTACAATGAGCAGTTCTTC
TRBJ2-5 . 15 TRBV4-1 . CASSQGDLAEETQYF TGCGCCAGCAGCCAGGGGGACTTAGCCGAAGAGACCCAGTACTTC
TRBJ2-2 . 12 TRBV12-3/TRBV12-4 once CASCQYTGELFF TGTGCCAGCTGCCAGTACACCGGGGAGCTGTTTTTT
TRBJ2-3 . 14 TRBV23-1 . CASIRGGSTDTQYF TGCGCCAGCATTCGGGGAGGAAGCACAGATACGCAGTATTTT
TRBJ2-7 TRBD1 14 TRBV5-1 . CASSLRDRAHEQYF TGCGCCAGCAGCCTGAGGGACAGGGCCCACGAGCAGTACTTC
TRBJ1-2 . 13 TRBV5-1 . CASSSQGMNGYTF TGCGCCAGCAGCTCTCAGGGGATGAATGGCTACACCTTC
TRBJ2-1 TRBD2 17 TRBV19 . CASSIPGLAGVQNEQFF TGTGCCAGTAGTATACCCGGCCTAGCGGGAGTACAGAATGAGCAGTTCTTC
TRBJ1-1 . 15 TRBV28 . CASTGESGSLDEAFF TGTGCCAGCACCGGAGAAAGTGGCTCGCTCGATGAAGCTTTCTTT
TRBJ1-2 TRBD1 17 TRBV9 . CASSVGDWGQGSYGYTF TGTGCCAGCAGCGTAGGGGATTGGGGACAGGGTAGCTATGGCTACACCTTC
TRBJ1-2 . 14 TRBV4-2 . CASSQEFTAGGYTF TGTGCCAGCAGCCAAGAATTCACGGCAGGAGGCTACACCTTC
TRBJ1-1 TRBD1 10 TRBV2 . CASGTVGAFF TGTGCCAGCGGGACAGTGGGAGCTTTCTTT
TRBJ1-5 TRBD1 17 TRBV19 . CASSRDRGRISNQPQHF TGTGCCAGTAGCCGGGACAGGGGGCGCATAAGCAATCAGCCCCAGCATTTT
TRBJ2-3 . 16 TRBV5-1 . CASRGNLGQFTDTQYF TGCGCCAGCAGGGGGAATCTAGGACAGTTCACAGATACGCAGTATTTT
TRBJ2-5 . 15 TRBV7-9 . CASSLASDTQETQYF TGTGCCAGCAGCTTAGCCTCGGACACCCAAGAGACCCAGTACTTC